What follows are 30 T cell receptor beta chains derived from one specimen sequenced in a study of monozygotic twins with inflammatory bowel disease. After re-calling the 5' RACE reads, TCRdb lists one entry per CDR3 protein, DNA absent. This sample contains around 450,000 distinct CDR3 sequences. The sample was blood. Receptor source: a human donor with ulcerative colitis or Crohn's disease, or a healthy co-twin of an affected twin (not recorded which).

The chain employs TRBV6-5 and TRBJ2-1; the TCRdb call, TRBD1, lacks DNA for checking. CDR3 length: 13 residues. Germline V gene sequence: CDR1 MNHEY, CDR2 SVGAGI. CDR3 in amino acids: CASSYSQGNEQFF.

CDR3 amino acids: CASSLGTSGRLTPYEQYF. The chain carries TRBV18 and TRBJ2-7; TCRdb calls TRBD2, which cannot be checked without DNA. The CDR3 is made up of 18 amino acids. The germline V gene has CDR1 KGHSH and CDR2 LQKENI.

The genes are TRBV9 and TRBJ2-2; TCRdb names TRBD2, which stays unverified in the absence of DNA. The germline CDR1 and CDR2 sequences are SGDLS and YYNGEE. This CDR3 region has 13 residues. The chain's CDR3 is CATSQGPTGELFF. Using reference TRBV9 and TRBJ2-2 for the parts outside the CDR3, the full variable domain is DSGVTQTPKHLITATGQRVTLRCSPRSGDLSVYWYQQSLDQGLQFLIQYYNGEERAKGNILERFSAQQFPDLHSELNLSSLELGDSALYFCATSQGPTGELFFGEGSRLTVL.

The genes are TRBV25-1 and TRBJ2-6. Germline loops: CDR1 MGHDK, CDR2 SYGVNS. There are 14 residues in the CDR3. The CDR3 reads CASSEPQGANVLTF.

The rearrangement uses TRBV7-9 and TRBJ1-6. The CDR3 loop spans 15 amino acids. The germline V gene has CDR1 SEHNR and CDR2 FQNEAQ (reference sequence). The CDR3 loop is CASSTDGPWNSPLHF.

This chain joins TRBV6-5 and TRBJ2-5. The CDR3 consists of 13 residues. Germline CDR1 MNHEY, CDR2 SVGAGI. CDR3 loop: CASSGQSQETQYF.

The V gene is TRBV20-1, the J gene TRBJ2-5; TCRdb gives TRBD2 as the D gene, but with no DNA this cannot be confirmed. Per germline, CDR1 DFQATT and CDR2 SNEGSKA (reference sequence). This CDR3 is built from 15 residues. The CDR3 sequence is CSARALAGRGETQYF.

The chain recombines TRBV29-1 with TRBJ2-3. The CDR3 covers 15 residues. Looked up from germline, CDR1 is SQVTM and CDR2 is ANQGSEA. The CDR3 reads CSVGRAGLIPDTQYF.

Here the CDR3 reads CASKQEIGPETQYF. The V and J genes are TRBV11-2 and TRBJ2-5; as DNA is missing, the TRBD2 call by TCRdb cannot be tested. CDR1 is SGHAT and CDR2 is FQNNGV in the germline V gene. The CDR3 is 14 residues long.

This chain joins TRBV5-1 and TRBJ1-4; no DNA is available, so the TRBD1 call from TCRdb remains unchecked. Germline V gene sequence: CDR1 SGHRS, CDR2 YFSETQ. This CDR3 is built from 14 residues. The CDR3 here is CASSLGQGYEKLFF.

The rearrangement uses TRBV18 and TRBJ2-7; there is no DNA to check the TCRdb D call of TRBD1. This CDR3 spans 16 amino acids. Germline CDR1 reads KGHSH; CDR2 reads LQKENI. CDR3: CASSEDRASLSWEQYF.

The chain links TRBV30 to TRBJ2-2. Germline lookup yields CDR1 GTSNPN and CDR2 SVGIG (reference sequence). There are 12 residues in the CDR3. CDR3 residues: CAWSKVLGELFF.

The V and J genes are TRBV6-1 and TRBJ2-6; TCRdb proposes TRBD1, but this gene call is untestable without DNA. Germline V gene data show CDR1 as MNHNS and CDR2 as SASEGT. This CDR3 spans 15 amino acids. The CDR3 protein is CASSLQGLGANVLTF.

This rearrangement joins TRBV5-5 to TRBJ2-5; TCRdb calls TRBD2, which cannot be checked without DNA. The germline gives CDR1 SGHKS, CDR2 YYEKEE (reference sequence). This CDR3 comprises 17 residues. CDR3: CGSSSGLAGPLQETQYF.

V usage is TRBV11-2 and J usage is TRBJ2-1; TCRdb calls TRBD2, which cannot be checked without DNA. Germline V gene lookup returns CDR1 SGHAT and CDR2 FQNNGV. The CDR3 totals 19 residues. The CDR3 spells CASSTPGLAGGHSYNEQFF. Full variable domain (rest looked up from reference TRBV11-2 and TRBJ2-1): EAGVAQSPRYKIIEKRQSVAFWCNPISGHATLYWYQQILGQGPKLLIQFQNNGVVDDSQLPKDRFSAERLKGVDSTLKIQPAKLEDSAVYLCASSTPGLAGGHSYNEQFFGPGTRLTVL.

The rearrangement links TRBV2 to TRBJ2-6; TCRdb's assignment of TRBD2 cannot be checked, as there is no DNA. Germline V gene lookup returns CDR1 SNHLY and CDR2 FYNNEI. CDR3 length: 19 residues. The CDR3 is CASSAIPGVGNSGANVLTF.

The J gene is TRBJ2-2, the V gene TRBV9; TCRdb proposes TRBD2, but this gene call is untestable without DNA. This CDR3 has 16 amino acids. From germline, CDR1 is SGDLS and CDR2 YYNGEE. The CDR3 is CASSVASLARTGELFF.

The chain employs TRBV5-1 and TRBJ2-1; TCRdb designates TRBD1, a call that cannot be tested without DNA. This CDR3 contains 16 residues. Germline assignment: CDR1 SGHRS and CDR2 YFSETQ. CDR3 protein: CASSSVGTGFDNEQFF.

This rearrangement joins TRBV6-2 or TRBV6-3 to TRBJ2-7; the TCRdb D gene call, TRBD2, has no DNA to confirm it. CDR1 is MNHEY, CDR2 SVGEGT, per germline. The CDR3 runs 14 residues. The chain's CDR3 is CASRPGGLAYEQYF.

This chain uses TRBV5-1 with TRBJ1-4; TCRdb calls TRBD1, which cannot be checked without DNA. Germline V CDR1 and CDR2: SGHRS, YFSETQ. The CDR3 is 17 residues long. CDR3 residues: CASSLTRQGQTNEKLFF.

The chain has TRBV6-2 or TRBV6-3 and TRBJ2-1; checking the TCRdb D call of TRBD2 is not possible without DNA. The V gene's germline CDR1 is MNHEY and CDR2 SVGEGT. The CDR3 runs to 19 residues. The CDR3 spells CASSYSSMLAGLSYNEQFF.

The gene calls are TRBV6-5 and TRBJ1-2; the TCRdb D gene call, TRBD1, has no DNA to confirm it. Germline V gene lookup returns CDR1 MNHEY and CDR2 SVGAGI. This CDR3 has 13 amino acids. The CDR3 sequence: CASIGGTGYGYTF.

J is TRBJ2-1 and V is TRBV30; without DNA, the TCRdb call of TRBD1 cannot be checked. Germline-derived CDR1 and CDR2 are GTSNPN and SVGIG (reference sequence). The length of the CDR3 is 13 residues. The CDR3 loop reads CAWSAGEYNEQFF.

The chain carries TRBV5-6 and TRBJ1-1. CDR1 and CDR2 from the germline V gene are SGHDT and YYEEEE. This CDR3 has 15 amino acids. CDR3 region: CASSFSRLANTEAFF.

The chain combines TRBV20-1 with TRBJ2-7; without DNA, the TCRdb call of TRBD1 cannot be checked. The CDR3 loop spans 14 amino acids. Germline V gives CDR1 DFQATT, CDR2 SNEGSKA (reference sequence). The CDR3 is CSATGDRGLYEQYF.

The chain employs TRBV7-2 and TRBJ2-1; TCRdb's D call of TRBD2 is untestable without DNA. The CDR3 spans 15 residues. Germline CDR1 SGHTA, CDR2 FQGNSA. The CDR3 reads CASSLAPGLNNEQFF.

The CDR3 sequence is CASSLSQAANEKLFF. The V gene is TRBV28, the J gene TRBJ1-4; checking the TCRdb D call of TRBD1 is not possible without DNA. CDR1 is MDHEN, CDR2 SYDVKM, per germline. CDR3 size: 15 residues. Full variable domain (rest looked up from reference TRBV28 and TRBJ1-4): DVKVTQSSRYLVKRTGEKVFLECVQDMDHENMFWYRQDPGLGLRLIYFSYDVKMKEKGDIPEGYSVSREKKERFSLILESASTNQTSMYLCASSLSQAANEKLFFGSGTQLSVL.

The V gene is TRBV20-1, the J gene TRBJ2-1; as DNA is missing, the TRBD2 call by TCRdb cannot be tested. There are 14 residues in the CDR3. Germline-derived CDR1 and CDR2 are DFQATT and SNEGSKA (reference sequence). CDR3 protein: CSARDGNGLNEQFF.

The chain couples TRBV4-3 to TRBJ2-7; as DNA is missing, the TRBD1 call by TCRdb cannot be tested. Germline lookup yields CDR1 LGHNA and CDR2 YSLEER. The CDR3 contains 14 residues. The CDR3 sequence is CASSSHDRSDEQYF.

V is TRBV7-2 and J is TRBJ1-2; without DNA, the TCRdb call of TRBD1 cannot be checked. Germline lookup yields CDR1 SGHTA and CDR2 FQGNSA. This CDR3 spans 15 amino acids. The CDR3 reads CASSPGVSANYGYTF.